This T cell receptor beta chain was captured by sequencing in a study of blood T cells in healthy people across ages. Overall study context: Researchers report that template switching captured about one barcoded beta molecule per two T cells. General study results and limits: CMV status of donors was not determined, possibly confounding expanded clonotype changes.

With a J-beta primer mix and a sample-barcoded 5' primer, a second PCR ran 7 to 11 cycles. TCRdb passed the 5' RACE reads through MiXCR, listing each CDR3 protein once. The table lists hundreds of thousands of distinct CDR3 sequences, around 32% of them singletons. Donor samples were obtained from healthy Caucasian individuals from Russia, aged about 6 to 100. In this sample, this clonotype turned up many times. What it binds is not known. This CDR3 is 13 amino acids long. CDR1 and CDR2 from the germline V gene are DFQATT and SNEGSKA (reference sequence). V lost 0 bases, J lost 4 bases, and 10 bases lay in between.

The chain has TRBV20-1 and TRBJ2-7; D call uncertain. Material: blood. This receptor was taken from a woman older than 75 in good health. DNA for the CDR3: TGCAGTGCTAGAGATTATTTTCCATACGAGCAGTACTTC. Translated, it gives CSARDYFPYEQYF.